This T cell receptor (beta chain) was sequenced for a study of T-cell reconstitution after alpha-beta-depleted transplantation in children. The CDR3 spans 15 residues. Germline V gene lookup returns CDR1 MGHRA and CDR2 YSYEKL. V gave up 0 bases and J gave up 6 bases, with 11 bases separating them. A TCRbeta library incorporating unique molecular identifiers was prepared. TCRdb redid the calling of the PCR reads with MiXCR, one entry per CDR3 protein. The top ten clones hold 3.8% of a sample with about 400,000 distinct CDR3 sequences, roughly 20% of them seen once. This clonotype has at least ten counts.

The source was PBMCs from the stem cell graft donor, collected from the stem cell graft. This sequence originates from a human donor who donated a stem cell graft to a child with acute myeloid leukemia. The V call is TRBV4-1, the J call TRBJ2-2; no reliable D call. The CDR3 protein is CASSQEALWAGELFF. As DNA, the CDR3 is TGCGCCAGCAGCCAAGAGGCTCTGTGGGCCGGGGAGCTGTTTTTT.